This T cell receptor (beta chain) was captured in a study of T cell responses to AZD1222 COVID-19 vaccine. Study-wide results and caveats: Donors skewed white British and female; clonal diversity was possibly underestimated. After the peak T cell response, and only then, were repertoires sampled.

The CDR3 contains 17 residues. J lost 5 bases, V lost 1 base, and 5 bases had no gene match. The germline CDR1 and CDR2 sequences are MGHRA and YSYEKL. Concerning this clone: The antigen is not known.

Some clones are missing from TCRdb's copy, which holds only in-frame ones; the method was immunoSEQ multiplex PCR. The data hold about 180,000 clones, with about 86% observed a single time. The sequences come from peripheral blood, collected 28 days after the second AZD1222 dose. This clonotype originated in an adult who received the AZD1222 COVID-19 vaccine. This chain connects TRBV4-1 to TRBJ2-5; 15 nucleotides line up with TRBD2. The CDR3 nucleotides read TGCGCCAGCAGCCAAGGGACTAGCGGGGGGGTCTTGGAGACCCAGTACTTC. It yields the protein CASSQGTSGGVLETQYF.